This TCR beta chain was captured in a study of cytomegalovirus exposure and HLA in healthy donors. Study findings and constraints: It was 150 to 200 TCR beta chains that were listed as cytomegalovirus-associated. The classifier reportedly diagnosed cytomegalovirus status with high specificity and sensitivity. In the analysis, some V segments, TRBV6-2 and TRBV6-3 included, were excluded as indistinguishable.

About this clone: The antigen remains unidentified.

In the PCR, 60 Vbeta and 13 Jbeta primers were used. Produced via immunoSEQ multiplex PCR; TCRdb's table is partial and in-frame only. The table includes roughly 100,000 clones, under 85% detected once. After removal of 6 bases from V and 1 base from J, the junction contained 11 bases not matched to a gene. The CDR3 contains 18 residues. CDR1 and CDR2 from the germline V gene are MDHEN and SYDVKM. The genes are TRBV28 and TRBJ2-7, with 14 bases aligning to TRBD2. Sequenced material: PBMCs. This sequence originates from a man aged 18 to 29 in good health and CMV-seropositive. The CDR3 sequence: CASSREYGLAGGSYEQYF. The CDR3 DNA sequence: TGTGCCAGCAGCCGCGAATATGGACTAGCGGGGGGTTCCTACGAGCAGTACTTC. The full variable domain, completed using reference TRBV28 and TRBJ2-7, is DVKVTQSSRYLVKRTGEKVFLECVQDMDHENMFWYRQDPGLGLRLIYFSYDVKMKEKGDIPEGYSVSREKKERFSLILESASTNQTSMYLCASSREYGLAGGSYEQYFGPGTRLTVT.